These T cell receptor beta chains were read from a single sample in a study of blood T cell repertoires in COVID-19. The method was immunoSEQ multiplex PCR; TCRdb's version includes in-frame clones alone and lacks a portion of them. The repertoire consists of approximately 190,000 clones, with approximately 86% occurring once and the leading ten covering around 1.9%. Material: peripheral blood. The receptors here all came from a man aged 65-85 years with active or convalescent COVID-19. The CDR3 runs from the conserved cysteine through the conserved F or W. The order of the fields is D gene, clone size, V gene, J gene, CDR3 protein, CDR3 DNA. The D gene is left open where the match is weak. For some rows the clone size is stated as once, few or many, or as a class when expanded; others skip it.

>TRBD1|once|TRBV5-6|TRBJ2-7
CASSLPWTGIYEQYF
TGTGCCAGCAGCTTGCCTTGGACAGGGATCTACGAGCAGTACTTC
>TRBD2|NA|TRBV3-1/TRBV3-2|TRBJ2-3
CASSPGAGGSTQYF
TGTGCCAGCAGCCCGGGAGCCGGCGGGAGTACGCAGTATTTT
>NA|NA|TRBV7-7|TRBJ2-7
CASSLAEQGIVYEQYF
TGTGCTAGCAGCTTAGCGGAACAGGGTATCGTATACGAGCAGTACTTC
>TRBD2|NA|TRBV5-1|TRBJ2-5
CASSFGLAEETQYF
TGCGCCAGCAGCTTCGGACTAGCGGAAGAGACCCAGTACTTC
>NA|NA|TRBV7-6|TRBJ2-5
CASSLVLSGYETQYF
TGTGCCAGCAGCTTAGTATTATCGGGATACGAGACCCAGTACTTC
>TRBD1|NA|TRBV12-3/TRBV12-4|TRBJ1-1
CASSFRGGPEAFF
TGTGCCAGCAGTTTCAGAGGGGGCCCTGAAGCTTTCTTT
>NA|NA|TRBV10-1|TRBJ2-2
CASSATPGTGELFF
TGCGCCAGCAGTGCCACCCCGGGTACCGGGGAGCTGTTTTTT
>TRBD2|NA|TRBV3-1/TRBV3-2|TRBJ2-5
CASSQRGGAKETQYF
TGTGCCAGCAGCCAGCGGGGGGGGGCCAAAGAGACCCAGTACTTC
>TRBD1|NA|TRBV9|TRBJ2-1
CASSVGPGTGGIDEQFF
TGTGCCAGCAGCGTAGGCCCCGGGACAGGGGGTATAGATGAGCAGTTCTTC
>TRBD2|once|TRBV27|TRBJ2-1
CASSSAGEAYNEQFF
TGTGCCAGCAGTTCAGCGGGAGAGGCCTACAATGAGCAGTTCTTC
>NA|NA|TRBV18|TRBJ1-4
CASSPGIGGPSATNEKLFF
TGTGCCAGCTCACCCGGCATTGGGGGCCCGTCGGCAACTAATGAAAAACTGTTTTTT
>NA|NA|TRBV4-3|TRBJ2-1
CASSQDQGLGEQFF
TGCGCCAGCAGCCAAGATCAGGGCTTAGGTGAGCAGTTCTTC
>TRBD2|NA|TRBV18|TRBJ2-1
CASSPPGLAGGQQFF
TGTGCCAGCTCACCGCCGGGACTAGCGGGAGGGCAGCAGTTCTTC
>TRBD1|NA|TRBV28|TRBJ1-6
CASSPWTGATFALHF
TGTGCCAGCAGTCCATGGACAGGGGCCACGTTTGCCCTCCACTTT
>TRBD1|NA|TRBV11-3|TRBJ2-1
CASSPPGQGRNEQFF
TGTGCCAGCAGCCCCCCCGGACAGGGGAGAAATGAGCAGTTCTTC
>NA|NA|TRBV7-2|TRBJ1-2
CASSLAGLGGQPYGYTF
TGTGCCAGCAGCTTAGCGGGGCTTGGTGGGCAGCCCTATGGCTACACCTTC
>TRBD1|NA|TRBV10-1|TRBJ1-6
CAAHRGAGEKDWQSSYNSPLHF
TGCGCCGCCCACAGGGGGGCAGGGGAAAAGGATTGGCAAAGCTCCTATAATTCACCCCTCCACTTT
>NA|NA|TRBV9|TRBJ2-2
CASSVVTDTGELFF
TGTGCCAGCAGCGTAGTAACTGACACCGGGGAGCTGTTTTTT
>NA|NA|TRBV4-3|TRBJ2-7
CASSQQMEPYNEQYF
TGCGCCAGCAGCCAACAAATGGAGCCTTATAACGAGCAGTACTTC
>NA|few|TRBV6-5|TRBJ1-5
CASRADRNQPQHF
TGTGCCAGCAGAGCCGACAGGAATCAGCCCCAGCATTTT
>TRBD1|NA|TRBV6-5|TRBJ1-2
CASSYSEQGEDYGYTF
TGTGCCAGCAGTTACAGCGAACAGGGGGAAGACTATGGCTACACCTTC
>NA|NA|TRBV19|TRBJ2-1
CASSIPGSGYNEQFF
TGTGCCAGTAGTATCCCAGGGTCTGGCTACAATGAGCAGTTCTTC
>NA|NA|TRBV3-1/TRBV3-2|TRBJ2-3
CASSQDLGGGDTQYF
TGTGCCAGCAGCCAAGATCTTGGGGGCGGGGATACGCAGTATTTT
>TRBD1|NA|TRBV19|TRBJ2-3
CASSRPTGGEDTQYF
TGTGCCAGTAGTAGACCGACAGGGGGCGAAGATACGCAGTATTTT
>TRBD2|NA|TRBV7-6|TRBJ2-1
CASSLGGSSGSYNEQFF
TGTGCCAGCAGCTTAGGGGGGTCTAGCGGTTCCTACAATGAGCAGTTCTTC
>NA|NA|TRBV2|TRBJ1-4
CASSAFQGSEKLFF
TGTGCCAGCAGTGCGTTCCAGGGAAGTGAAAAACTGTTTTTT
>NA|NA|TRBV9|TRBJ1-3
CASSATGMSGNTIYF
TGTGCCAGCAGCGCAACAGGGATGAGTGGAAACACCATATATTTT
>NA|NA|TRBV6-1|TRBJ1-4
CASSEAGPGSEKLFF
TGTGCCAGCAGTGAAGCGGGGCCCGGGAGTGAAAAACTGTTTTTT
>NA|NA|TRBV19|TRBJ1-3
CASSIRGTSGNTIYF
TGTGCCAGTAGTATTCGGGGGACCTCTGGAAACACCATATATTTT
>NA|NA|TRBV2|TRBJ2-3
CASTATGTDTQYF
TGTGCCAGCACAGCGACAGGCACAGATACGCAGTATTTT
>NA|NA|TRBV6-5|TRBJ1-3
CASSPGGTIYF
TGTGCCAGCAGCCCCGGGGGCACCATATATTTT
>TRBD1|NA|TRBV5-6|TRBJ2-5
CASSRAGTGQETQYF
TGTGCCAGCAGCCGGGCCGGGACAGGACAAGAGACCCAGTACTTC
>NA|NA|TRBV6-5|TRBJ1-4
CASSYAQGTLSEKLFF
TGTGCCAGCAGTTACGCCCAGGGCACCCTGAGTGAAAAACTGTTTTTT
>TRBD1|NA|TRBV4-1|TRBJ1-4
CASSQPTGGDEKLFF
TGCGCCAGCAGCCAACCCACAGGGGGCGATGAAAAACTGTTTTTT
>TRBD2|NA|TRBV5-1|TRBJ2-3
CASSPSGGGIDTQYF
TGCGCCAGCAGCCCTAGCGGGGGGGGCATAGATACGCAGTATTTT
>NA|NA|TRBV28|TRBJ1-2
CASSDPGRGTGGYTF
TGTGCCAGCAGTGACCCGGGGAGGGGGACGGGTGGCTACACCTTC
>NA|NA|TRBV19|TRBJ2-6
CASSIGSGANVLTF
TGTGCCAGTAGTATCGGTTCCGGGGCCAACGTCCTGACTTTC